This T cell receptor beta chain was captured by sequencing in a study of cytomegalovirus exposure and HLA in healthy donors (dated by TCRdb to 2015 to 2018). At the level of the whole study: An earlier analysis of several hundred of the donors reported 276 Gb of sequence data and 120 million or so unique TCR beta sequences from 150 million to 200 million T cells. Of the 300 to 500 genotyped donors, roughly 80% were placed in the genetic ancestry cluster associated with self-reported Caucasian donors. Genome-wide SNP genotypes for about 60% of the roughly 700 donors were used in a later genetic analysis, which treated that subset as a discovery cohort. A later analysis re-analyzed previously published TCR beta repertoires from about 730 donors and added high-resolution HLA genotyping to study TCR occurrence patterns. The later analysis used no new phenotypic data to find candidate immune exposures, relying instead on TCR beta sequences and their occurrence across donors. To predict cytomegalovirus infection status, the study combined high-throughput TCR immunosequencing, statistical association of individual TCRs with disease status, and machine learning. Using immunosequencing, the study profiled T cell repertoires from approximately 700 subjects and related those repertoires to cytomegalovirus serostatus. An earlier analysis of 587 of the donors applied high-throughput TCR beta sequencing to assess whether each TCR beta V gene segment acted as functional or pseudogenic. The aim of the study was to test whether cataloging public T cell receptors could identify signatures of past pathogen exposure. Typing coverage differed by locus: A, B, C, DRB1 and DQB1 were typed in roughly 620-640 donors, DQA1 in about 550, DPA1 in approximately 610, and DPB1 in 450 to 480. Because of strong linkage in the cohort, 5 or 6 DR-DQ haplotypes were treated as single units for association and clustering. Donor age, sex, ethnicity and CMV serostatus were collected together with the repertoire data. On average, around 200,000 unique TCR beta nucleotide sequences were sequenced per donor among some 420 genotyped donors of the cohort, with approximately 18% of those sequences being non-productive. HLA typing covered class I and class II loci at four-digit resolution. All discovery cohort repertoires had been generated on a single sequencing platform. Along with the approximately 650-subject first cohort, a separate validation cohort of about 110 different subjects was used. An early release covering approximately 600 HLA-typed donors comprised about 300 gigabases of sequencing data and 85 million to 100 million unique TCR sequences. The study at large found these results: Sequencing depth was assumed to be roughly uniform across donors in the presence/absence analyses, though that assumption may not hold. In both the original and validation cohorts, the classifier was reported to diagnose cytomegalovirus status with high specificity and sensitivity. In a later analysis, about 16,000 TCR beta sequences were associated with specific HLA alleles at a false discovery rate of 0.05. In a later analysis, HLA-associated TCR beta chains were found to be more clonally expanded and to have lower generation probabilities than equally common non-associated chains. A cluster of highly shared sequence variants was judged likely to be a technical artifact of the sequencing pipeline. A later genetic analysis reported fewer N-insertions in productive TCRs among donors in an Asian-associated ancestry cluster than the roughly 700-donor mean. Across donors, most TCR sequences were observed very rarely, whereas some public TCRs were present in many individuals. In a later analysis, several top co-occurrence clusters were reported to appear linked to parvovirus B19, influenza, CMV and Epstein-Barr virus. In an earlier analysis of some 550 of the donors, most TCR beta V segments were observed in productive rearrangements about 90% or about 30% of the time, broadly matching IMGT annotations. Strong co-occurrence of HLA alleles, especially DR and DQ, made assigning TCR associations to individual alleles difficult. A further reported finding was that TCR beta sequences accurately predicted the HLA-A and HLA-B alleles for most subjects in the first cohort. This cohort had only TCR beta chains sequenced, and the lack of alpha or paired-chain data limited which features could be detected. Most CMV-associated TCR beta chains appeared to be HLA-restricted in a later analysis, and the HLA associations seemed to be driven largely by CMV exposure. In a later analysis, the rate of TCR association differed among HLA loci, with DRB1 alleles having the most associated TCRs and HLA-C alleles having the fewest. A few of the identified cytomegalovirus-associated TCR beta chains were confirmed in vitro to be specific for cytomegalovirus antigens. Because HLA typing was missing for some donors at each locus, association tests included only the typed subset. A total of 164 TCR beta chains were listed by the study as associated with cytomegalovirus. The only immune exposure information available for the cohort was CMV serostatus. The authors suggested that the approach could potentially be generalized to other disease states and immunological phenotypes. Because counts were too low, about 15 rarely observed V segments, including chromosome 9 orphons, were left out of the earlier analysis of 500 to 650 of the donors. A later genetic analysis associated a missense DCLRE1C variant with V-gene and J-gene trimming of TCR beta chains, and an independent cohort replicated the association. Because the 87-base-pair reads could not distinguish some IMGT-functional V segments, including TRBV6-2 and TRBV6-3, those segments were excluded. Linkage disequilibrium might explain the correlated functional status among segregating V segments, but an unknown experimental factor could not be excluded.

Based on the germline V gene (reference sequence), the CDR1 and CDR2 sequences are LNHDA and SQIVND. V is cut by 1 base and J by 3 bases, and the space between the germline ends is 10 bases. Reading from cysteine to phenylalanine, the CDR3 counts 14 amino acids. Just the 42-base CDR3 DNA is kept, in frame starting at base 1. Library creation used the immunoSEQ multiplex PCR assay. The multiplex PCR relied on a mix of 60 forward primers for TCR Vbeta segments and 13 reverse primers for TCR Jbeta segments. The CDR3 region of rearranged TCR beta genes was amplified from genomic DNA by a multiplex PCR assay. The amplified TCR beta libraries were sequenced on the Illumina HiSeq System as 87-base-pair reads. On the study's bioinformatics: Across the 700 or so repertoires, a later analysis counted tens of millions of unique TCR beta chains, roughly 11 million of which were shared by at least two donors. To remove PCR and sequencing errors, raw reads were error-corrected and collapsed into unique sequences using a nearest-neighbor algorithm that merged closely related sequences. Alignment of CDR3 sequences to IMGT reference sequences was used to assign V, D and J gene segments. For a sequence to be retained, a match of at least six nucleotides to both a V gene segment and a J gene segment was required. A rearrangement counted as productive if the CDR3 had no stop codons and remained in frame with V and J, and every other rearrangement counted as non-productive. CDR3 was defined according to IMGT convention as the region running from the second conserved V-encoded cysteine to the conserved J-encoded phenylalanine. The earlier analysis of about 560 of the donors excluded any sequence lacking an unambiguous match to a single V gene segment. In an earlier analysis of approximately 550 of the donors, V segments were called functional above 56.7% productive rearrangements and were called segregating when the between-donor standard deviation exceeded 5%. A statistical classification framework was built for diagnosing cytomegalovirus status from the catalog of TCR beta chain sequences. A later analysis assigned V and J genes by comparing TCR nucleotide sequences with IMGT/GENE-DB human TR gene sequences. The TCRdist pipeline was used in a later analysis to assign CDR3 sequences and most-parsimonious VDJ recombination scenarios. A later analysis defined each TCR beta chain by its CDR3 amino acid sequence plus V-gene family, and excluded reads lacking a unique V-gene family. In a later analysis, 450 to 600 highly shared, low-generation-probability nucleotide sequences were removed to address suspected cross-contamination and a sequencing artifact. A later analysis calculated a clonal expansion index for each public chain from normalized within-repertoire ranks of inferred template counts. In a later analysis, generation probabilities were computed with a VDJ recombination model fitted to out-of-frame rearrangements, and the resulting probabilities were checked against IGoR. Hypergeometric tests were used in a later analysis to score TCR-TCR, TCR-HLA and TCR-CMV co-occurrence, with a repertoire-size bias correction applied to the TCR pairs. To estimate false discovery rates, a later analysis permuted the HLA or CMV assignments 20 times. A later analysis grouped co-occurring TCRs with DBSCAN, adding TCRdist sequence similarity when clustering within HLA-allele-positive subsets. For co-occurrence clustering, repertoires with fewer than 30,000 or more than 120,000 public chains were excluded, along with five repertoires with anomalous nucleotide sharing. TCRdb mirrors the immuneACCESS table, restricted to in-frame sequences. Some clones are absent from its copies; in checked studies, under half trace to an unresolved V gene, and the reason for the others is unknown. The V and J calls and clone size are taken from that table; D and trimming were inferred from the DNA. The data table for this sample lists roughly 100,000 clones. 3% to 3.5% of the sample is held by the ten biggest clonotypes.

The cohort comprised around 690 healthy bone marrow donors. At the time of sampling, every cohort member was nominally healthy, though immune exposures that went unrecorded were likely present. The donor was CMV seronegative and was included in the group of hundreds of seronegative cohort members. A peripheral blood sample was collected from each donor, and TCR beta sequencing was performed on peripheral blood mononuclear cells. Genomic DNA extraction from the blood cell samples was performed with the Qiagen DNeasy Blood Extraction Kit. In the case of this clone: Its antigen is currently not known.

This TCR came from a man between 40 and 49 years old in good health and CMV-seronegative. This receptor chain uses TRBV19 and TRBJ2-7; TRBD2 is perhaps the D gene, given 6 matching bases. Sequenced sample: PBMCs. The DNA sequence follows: TGTGCCAGTAGTATAGGTGGGGGGATCTACGAGCAGTACTTC. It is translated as CASSIGGGIYEQYF.